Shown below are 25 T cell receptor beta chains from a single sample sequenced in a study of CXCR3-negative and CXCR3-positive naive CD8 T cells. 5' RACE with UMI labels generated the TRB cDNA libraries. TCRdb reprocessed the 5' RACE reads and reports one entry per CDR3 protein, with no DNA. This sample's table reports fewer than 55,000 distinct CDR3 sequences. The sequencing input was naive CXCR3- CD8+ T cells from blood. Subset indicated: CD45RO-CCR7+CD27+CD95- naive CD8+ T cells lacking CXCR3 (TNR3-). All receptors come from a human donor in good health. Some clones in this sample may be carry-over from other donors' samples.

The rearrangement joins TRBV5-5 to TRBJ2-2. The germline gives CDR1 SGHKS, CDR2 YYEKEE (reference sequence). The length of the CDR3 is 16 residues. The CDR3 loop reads CASSSFMEWNTGELFF.

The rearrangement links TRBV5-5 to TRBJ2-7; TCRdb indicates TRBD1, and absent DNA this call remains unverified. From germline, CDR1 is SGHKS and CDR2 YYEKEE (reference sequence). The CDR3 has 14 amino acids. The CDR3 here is CASSLYGGVDEQYF.

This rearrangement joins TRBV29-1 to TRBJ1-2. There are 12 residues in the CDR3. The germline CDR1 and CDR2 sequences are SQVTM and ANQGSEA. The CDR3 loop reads CSVENYSYGYTF.

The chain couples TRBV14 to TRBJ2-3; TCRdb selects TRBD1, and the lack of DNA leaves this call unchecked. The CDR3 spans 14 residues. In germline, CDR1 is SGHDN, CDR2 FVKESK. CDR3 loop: CASSLPGDTDTQYF.

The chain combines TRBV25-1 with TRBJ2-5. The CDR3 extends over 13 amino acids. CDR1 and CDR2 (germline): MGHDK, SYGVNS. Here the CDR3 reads CASSQGDQETQYF.

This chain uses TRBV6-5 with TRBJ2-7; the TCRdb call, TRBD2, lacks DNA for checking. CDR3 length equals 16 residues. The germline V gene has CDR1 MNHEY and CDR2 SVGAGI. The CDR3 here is CASSQFNSGSSYEQYF.

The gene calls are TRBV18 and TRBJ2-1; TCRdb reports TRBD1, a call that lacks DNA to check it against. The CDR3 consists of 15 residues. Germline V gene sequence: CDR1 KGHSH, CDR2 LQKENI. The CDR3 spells CASSPRDRGRYEQLF. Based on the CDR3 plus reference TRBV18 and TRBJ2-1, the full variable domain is NAGVMQNPRHLVRRRGQEARLRCSPMKGHSHVYWYRQLPEEGLKFMVYLQKENIIDESGMPKERFSAEFPKEGPSILRIQQVVRGDSAAYFCASSPRDRGRYEQLFGPGTRLTVL.

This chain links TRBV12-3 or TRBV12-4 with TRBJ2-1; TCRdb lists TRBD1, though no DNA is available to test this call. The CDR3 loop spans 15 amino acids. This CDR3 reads CASSISGGTYNEQFF.

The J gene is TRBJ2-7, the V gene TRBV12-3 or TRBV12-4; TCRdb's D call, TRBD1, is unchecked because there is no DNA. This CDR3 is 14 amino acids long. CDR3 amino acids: CASSPRDSSYEQYF.

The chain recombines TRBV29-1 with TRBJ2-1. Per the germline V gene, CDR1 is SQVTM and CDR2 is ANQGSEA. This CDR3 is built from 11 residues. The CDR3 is CSVMWNNEQFF.

CDR3 residues: CASSEAQGANEQFF. This rearrangement joins TRBV2 to TRBJ2-1; TCRdb's D gene call, TRBD1, goes unchecked for lack of DNA. Germline V gene lookup returns CDR1 SNHLY and CDR2 FYNNEI. This CDR3 comprises 14 residues.

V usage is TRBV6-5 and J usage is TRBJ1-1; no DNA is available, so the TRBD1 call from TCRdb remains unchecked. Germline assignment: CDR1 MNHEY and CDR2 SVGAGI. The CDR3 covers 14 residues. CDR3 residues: CASSYDPDGTEAFF.

The CDR3 spells CASSQEGQGRETQYF. The J gene is TRBJ2-5, the V gene TRBV14; no DNA is available, so the TRBD1 call from TCRdb remains unchecked. Germline-derived CDR1 and CDR2 are SGHDN and FVKESK. This CDR3 has 15 residues.

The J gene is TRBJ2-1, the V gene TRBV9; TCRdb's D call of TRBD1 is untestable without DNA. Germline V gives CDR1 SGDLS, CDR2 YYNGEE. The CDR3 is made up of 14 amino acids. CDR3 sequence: CASSPNSGYNEQFF.

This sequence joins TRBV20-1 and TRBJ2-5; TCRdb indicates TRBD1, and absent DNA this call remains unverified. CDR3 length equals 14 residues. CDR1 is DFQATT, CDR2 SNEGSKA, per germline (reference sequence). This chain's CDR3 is CSASSPDRQETQYF.

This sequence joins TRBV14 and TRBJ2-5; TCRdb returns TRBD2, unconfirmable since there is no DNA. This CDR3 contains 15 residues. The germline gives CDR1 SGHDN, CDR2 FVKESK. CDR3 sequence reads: CASSQVGGGQETQYF.

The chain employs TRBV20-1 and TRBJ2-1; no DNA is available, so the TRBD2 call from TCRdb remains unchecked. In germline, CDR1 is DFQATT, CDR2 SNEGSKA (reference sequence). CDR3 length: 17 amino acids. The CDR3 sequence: CSASGLAGGPSSIEQFF.

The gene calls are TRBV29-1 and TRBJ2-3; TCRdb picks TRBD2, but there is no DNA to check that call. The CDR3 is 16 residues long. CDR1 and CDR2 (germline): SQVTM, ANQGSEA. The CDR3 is CSVEGTSGKAIDTQYF.

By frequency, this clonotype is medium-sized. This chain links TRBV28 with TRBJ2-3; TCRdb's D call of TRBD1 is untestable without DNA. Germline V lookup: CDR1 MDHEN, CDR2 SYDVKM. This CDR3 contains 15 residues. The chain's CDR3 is CASSQHPRDPDTQYF.

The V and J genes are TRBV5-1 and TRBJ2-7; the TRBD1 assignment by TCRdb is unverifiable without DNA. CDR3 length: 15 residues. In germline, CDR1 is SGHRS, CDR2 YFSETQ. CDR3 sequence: CASSLGAGQVYEQYF. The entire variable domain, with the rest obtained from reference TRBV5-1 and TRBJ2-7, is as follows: KAGVTQTPRYLIKTRGQQVTLSCSPISGHRSVSWYQQTPGQGLQFLFEYFSETQRNKGNFPGRFSGRQFSNSRSEMNVSTLELGDSALYLCASSLGAGQVYEQYFGPGTRLTVT.

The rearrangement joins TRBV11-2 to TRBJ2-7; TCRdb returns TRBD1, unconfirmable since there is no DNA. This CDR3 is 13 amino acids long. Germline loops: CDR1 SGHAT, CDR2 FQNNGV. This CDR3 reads CASSADRGNEQYF.

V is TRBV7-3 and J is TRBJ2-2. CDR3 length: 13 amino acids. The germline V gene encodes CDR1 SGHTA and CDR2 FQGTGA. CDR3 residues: CASSPMKAGELFF.

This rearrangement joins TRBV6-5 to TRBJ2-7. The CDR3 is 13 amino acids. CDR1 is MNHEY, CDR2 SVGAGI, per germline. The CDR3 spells CASSYSGSYEQYF.

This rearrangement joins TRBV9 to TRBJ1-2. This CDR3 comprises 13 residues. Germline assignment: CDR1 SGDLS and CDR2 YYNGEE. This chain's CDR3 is CASSSLAGYGYTF.

CDR3 region: CASSLGGVAQYF. The chain carries TRBV7-9 and TRBJ2-3; no DNA is available, so the TRBD2 call from TCRdb remains unchecked. The CDR3 is made up of 12 amino acids. The germline gives CDR1 SEHNR, CDR2 FQNEAQ (reference sequence).